The entry that follows covers one T cell receptor (beta chain) sequence. The antigen is not known. The sample is drawn from a study of early stage breast cancer tumors. Overall study results and limits: Enriched TCRB sequences shared across patients were mostly commonly generated sequences.

This CDR3 spans 18 amino acids. Per germline, CDR1 SGHNT and CDR2 YENEEA. V lost 1 base and J lost 8; bases outside the gene matches: 16. Libraries were prepared by immunoSEQ multiplex PCR; TCRdb keeps only in-frame clonotypes and omits some of them. Of 55,000 to 70,000 clones listed, around 80% were seen once; the top ten hold 4.7%. The chain is built from TRBV11-3 and TRBJ2-1; 8 nucleotides align to TRBD2. This sequence originates from a person in their forties with breast cancer. Sequenced: blood. The DNA for the CDR3 is TGTGCCAGCAGCTTAGGTAACCGTGAGCGGGAGATGTCGGATGAGCAGTTCTTC. Its protein is CASSLGNREREMSDEQFF.